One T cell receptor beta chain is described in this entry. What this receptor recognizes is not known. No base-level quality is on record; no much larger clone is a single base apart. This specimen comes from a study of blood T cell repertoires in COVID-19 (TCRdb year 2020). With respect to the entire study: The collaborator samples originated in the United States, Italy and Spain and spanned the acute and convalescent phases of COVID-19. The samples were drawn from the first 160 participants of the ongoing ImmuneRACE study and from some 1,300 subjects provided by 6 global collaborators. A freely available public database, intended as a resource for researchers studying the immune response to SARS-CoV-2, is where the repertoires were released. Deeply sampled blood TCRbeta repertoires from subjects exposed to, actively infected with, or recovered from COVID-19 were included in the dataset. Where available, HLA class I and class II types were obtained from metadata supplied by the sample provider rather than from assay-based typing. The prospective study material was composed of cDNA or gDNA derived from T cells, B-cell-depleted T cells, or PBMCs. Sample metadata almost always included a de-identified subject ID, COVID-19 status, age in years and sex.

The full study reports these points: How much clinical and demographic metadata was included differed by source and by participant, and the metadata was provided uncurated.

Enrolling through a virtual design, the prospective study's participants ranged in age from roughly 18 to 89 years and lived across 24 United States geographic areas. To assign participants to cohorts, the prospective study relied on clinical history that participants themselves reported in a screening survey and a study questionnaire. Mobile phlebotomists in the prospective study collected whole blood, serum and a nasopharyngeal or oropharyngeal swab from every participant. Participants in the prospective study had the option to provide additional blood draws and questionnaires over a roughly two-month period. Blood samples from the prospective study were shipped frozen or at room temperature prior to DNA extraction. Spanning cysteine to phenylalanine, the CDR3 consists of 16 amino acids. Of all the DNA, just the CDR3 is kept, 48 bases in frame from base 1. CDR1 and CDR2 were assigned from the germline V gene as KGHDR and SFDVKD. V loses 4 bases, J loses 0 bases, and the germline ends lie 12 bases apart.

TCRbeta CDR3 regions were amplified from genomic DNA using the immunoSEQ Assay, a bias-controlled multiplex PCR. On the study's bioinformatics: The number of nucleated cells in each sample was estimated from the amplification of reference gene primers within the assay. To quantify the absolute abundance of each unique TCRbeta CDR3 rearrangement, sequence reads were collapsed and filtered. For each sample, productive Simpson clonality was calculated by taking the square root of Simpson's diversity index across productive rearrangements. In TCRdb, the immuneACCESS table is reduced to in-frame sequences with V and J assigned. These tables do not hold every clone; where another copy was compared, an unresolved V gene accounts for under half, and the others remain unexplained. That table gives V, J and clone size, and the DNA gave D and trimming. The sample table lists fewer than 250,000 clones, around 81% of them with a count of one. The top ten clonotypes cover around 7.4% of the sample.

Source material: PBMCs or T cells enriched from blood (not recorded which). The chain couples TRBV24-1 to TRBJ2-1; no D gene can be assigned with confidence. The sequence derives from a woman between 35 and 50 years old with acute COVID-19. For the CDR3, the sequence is CATSDYTPSSYNEQFF. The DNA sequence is TGTGCCACCAGTGACTACACGCCTAGCTCCTACAATGAGCAGTTCTTC.